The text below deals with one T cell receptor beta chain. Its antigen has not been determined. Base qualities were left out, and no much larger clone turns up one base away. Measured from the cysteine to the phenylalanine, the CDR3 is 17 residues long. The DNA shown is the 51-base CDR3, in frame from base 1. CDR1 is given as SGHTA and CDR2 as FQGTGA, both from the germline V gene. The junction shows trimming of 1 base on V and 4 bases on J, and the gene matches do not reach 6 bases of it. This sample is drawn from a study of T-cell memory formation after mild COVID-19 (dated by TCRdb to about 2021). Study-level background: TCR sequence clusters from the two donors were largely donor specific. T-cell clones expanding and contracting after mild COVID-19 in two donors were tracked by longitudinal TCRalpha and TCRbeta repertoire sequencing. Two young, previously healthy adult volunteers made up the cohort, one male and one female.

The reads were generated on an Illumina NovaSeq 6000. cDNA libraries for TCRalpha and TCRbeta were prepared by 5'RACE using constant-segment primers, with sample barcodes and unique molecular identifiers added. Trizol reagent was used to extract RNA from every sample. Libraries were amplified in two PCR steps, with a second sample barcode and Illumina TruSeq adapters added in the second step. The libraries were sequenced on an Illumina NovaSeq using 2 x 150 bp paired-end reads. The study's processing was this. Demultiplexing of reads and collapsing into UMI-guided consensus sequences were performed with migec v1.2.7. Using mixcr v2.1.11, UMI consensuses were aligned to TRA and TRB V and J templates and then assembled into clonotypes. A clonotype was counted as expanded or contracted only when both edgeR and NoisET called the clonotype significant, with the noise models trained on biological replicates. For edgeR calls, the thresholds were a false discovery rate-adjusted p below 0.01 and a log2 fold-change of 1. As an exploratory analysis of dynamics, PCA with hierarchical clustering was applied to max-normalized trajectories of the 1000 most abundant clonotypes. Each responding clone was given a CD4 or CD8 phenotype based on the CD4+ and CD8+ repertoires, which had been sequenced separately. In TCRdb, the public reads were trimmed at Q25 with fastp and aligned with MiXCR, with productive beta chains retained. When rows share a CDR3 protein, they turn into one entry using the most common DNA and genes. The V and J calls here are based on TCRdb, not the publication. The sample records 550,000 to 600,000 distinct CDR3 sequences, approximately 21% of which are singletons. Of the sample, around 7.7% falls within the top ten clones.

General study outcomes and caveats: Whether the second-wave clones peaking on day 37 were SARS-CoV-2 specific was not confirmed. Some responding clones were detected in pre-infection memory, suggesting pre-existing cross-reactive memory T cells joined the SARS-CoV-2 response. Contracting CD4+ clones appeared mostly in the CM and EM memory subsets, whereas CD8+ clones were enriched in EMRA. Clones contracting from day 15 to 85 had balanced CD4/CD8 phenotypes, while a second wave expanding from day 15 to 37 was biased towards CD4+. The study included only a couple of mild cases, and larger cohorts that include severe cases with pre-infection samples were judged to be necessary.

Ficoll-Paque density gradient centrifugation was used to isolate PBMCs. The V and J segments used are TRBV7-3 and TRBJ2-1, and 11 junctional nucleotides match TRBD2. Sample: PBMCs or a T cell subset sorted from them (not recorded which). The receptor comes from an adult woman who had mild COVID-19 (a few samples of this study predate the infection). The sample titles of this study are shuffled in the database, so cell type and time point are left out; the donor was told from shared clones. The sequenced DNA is TGTGCCAGCAGCTTAAAAATCGGACTAGCGGGTTACAATGAGCAGTTCTTC. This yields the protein CASSLKIGLAGYNEQFF.